The source of this TCR beta chain is a study of T cell responses to AZD1222 COVID-19 vaccine (dated by TCRdb to the early 2020s). Concerning the study at large: AZD1222 recipients with second doses at about 4 weeks or about 12 weeks were pooled, because spike-specific TCR depth and breadth did not differ between schedules. TCR sequencing covered more than 230 trial participants: 207 given two doses of AZD1222 and 26 given two doses of MenACWY control vaccine. Trial participants were enrolled by age into 18-55, 56-69 and 70-plus year subgroups, with about 150, 28 and 57 TCR-sequenced participants respectively.

A word on this clone: What this receptor recognizes is not known. Sequence at one end of the junction differs from germline and may be a read error.

The intended sense of this specimen's time point label: baseline before first vaccination. Samples from vaccinated people were obtained from the UK trials COV001 and COV002, which included a single-blind randomized controlled phase 2/3 trial of AZD1222 (ChAdOx1 nCoV-19) in healthy adults. For TCRbeta chain sequencing, PBMC samples from trial participants were taken at day 0 and at day 28 after the second dose. Here is what the overall study found, with its caveats: After two AZD1222 doses, spike-specific TCR breadth and depth were significantly higher than at day 0 and than in MenACWY recipients. Nearly half of unique spike-specific TCRs reportedly recognized epitopes outside regions mutated in the B.1.351 and B.1.1.7 variants. CD4 TCRs associated with the vaccine covered the entire spike protein, and the dominant responses were in regions 160-218 and 743-854. Most participants were white British and females outnumbered males, and the authors suggested that clonal diversity may have been underestimated. In the small 56-69-year group, the increase in depth fell short of significance, most likely because of low power. Conclusions about previously exposed vaccinees are limited because only five or six AZD1222 recipients were SARS-CoV-2 seropositive at baseline. Because no day 14 peak-response samples were available, the repertoires could be characterized only after the peak T cell response.

The CDR3 regions of human TCRbeta chains were analyzed by immunosequencing. The authors processed their data as follows. Repertoire TCRs were checked for matches against a reference library of SARS-CoV-2-specific TCRs that had been generated using the MIRA antigen-specificity platform. Breadth was defined as the fraction of unique TCRs that were SARS-CoV-2-associated, and depth was defined as the fraction of total T cells that were SARS-CoV-2-associated. Each spike-specific TCR was assigned to its reactive spike region and to a CD4 or CD8 class using the MIRA data. Log10-transformed breadth and depth values were compared by one-way ANOVA with Sidak's multiple comparisons tests. In its TCRdb copy, this immuneACCESS table keeps in-frame sequences only and misses some clones. Where compared with another copy, unresolved V genes explain less than half of these, and the others have no known cause. V and J calls and clone size are given by that table; D and trimming were obtained from the DNA. The sample table lists about 160,000 clones, roughly nine tenths of them with a count of one. The top ten clonotypes cover 5% to 5.5% of the sample.

The germline V gene encodes CDR1 WNHNN and CDR2 SYGVQD (reference sequence). From the cysteine up to the phenylalanine, the CDR3 has a length of 13 residues. Only the CDR3 DNA stays, 39 bases, in frame from base 1. This material consisted of peripheral blood, taken on day 0 of AZD1222 vaccination. Recombination connected TRBV10-1 to TRBJ2-2; the D segment is perhaps TRBD1 or TRBD2, each sharing 5 matched bases. The receptor's source is an adult in good health. The bases read TGCGCCAACAGTGAGGGGCAGACCGGGGAGCTGTTTTTT. Translated, this is CANSEGQTGELFF.